The TCR beta chain described here comes from a study of PD-L1 blockade in urothelial cancer. Overall study: Patients initiated atezolizumab in 2014 at 1,200 mg intravenously every 3 weeks. Broader study findings: Better survival was predicted when blood TCR clonality before treatment fell below the median.

The assay was immunoSEQ multiplex PCR, and TCRdb's table has in-frame clones only and misses some. The table lists approximately 63,000 clones, roughly four fifths of them singletons. Time point in this sample: pretreatment peripheral blood. Worth noting for this clone: Its antigen is undetermined.

V shed 5 bases and J shed 5 bases, with 16 bases lying between them. The germline gives CDR1 WSHSY, CDR2 SAAADI. This CDR3 has 15 amino acids. The TCR originated in a man in his 70s with urothelial cancer. Sequencing was performed on PBMCs, taken around atezolizumab (anti-PD-L1) treatment. The genes are TRBV10-2 and TRBJ1-5; TRBD1 might be the D (5 bases). CDR3 in DNA: TGCGCCAGCAGTCCTCTTATGGGGGAGGATCAGCCCCAGCATTTT. Its protein product is CASSPLMGEDQPQHF.